This T cell receptor beta chain was observed in a study of cytotoxic CD8 clonotypes in ibrutinib-treated CLL. TCR beta libraries used about 1.8 micrograms of genomic DNA from cryopreserved PBMCs. Study-wide points: Upon ibrutinib response clonality rose, and upon progression it fell back toward baseline. Sampling of sustained-remission and progressing patients occurred at differing times. Public clonotypes showed up rarely, and on treatment they shrank or held steady.

The CDR3 is 13 amino acids. The germline V and J ends were trimmed by 0 bases and 8 bases, with 10 bases remaining between them. The germline gives CDR1 SGHTS, CDR2 YDEGEE. Repertoires were generated with immunoSEQ multiplex PCR, while TCRdb's copy carries only in-frame clones and drops some. The sample lists over 200,000 clones; just over 70% were seen once. The count of this clone is one. The antigen remains unidentified. The V gene is TRBV5-8, the J gene TRBJ2-3; tentatively, D is TRBD2 (6 bases). This TCR was sampled from a human donor with chronic lymphocytic leukemia. The sequencing used PBMCs, collected after 12 months of ibrutinib treatment. The CDR3 DNA is TGTGCCAGCAGCTTGGCGTCGGGGGTTACGCAGTATTTT. This sequence encodes CASSLASGVTQYF.